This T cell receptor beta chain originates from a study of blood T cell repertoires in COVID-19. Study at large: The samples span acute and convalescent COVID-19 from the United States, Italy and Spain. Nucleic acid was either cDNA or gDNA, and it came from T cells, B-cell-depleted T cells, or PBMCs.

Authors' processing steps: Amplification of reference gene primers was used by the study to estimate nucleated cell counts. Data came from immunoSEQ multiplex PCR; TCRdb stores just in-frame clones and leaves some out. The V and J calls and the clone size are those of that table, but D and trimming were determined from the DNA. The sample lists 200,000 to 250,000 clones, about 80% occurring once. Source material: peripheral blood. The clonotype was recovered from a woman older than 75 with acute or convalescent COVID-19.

CDR3 sequence (DNA): TGTGCCAGCAGCTTAATGCCGAGCTATGGCTACACCTTC. It specifies CASSLMPSYGYTF. V and J are TRBV7-3 and TRBJ1-2; D remains ambiguous. The CDR3 loop spans 13 amino acids. V lost 1 base, J lost 4 bases, and 7 bases lay in between. CDR1 SGHTA and CDR2 FQGTGA come from the germline V gene.